This TCR beta chain stems from a study of spatial heterogeneity in lung cancer. Study-level background: Detected beta-chain sequences consistently exceeded alpha-chain sequences.

This clonotype has more than one count but fewer than ten. Each TCR cDNA molecule carried a unique molecular identifier. TCRdb re-derived calls from the 5' RACE reads in MiXCR, one entry per CDR3 protein. The sample consists of tens of thousands of distinct CDR3 sequences, roughly 5% of them appearing once. Time point here: sample taken at primary tumor resection. Whole RNA obtained from tumor, nontumor lung or frozen PBMC underwent sequencing without sorting. The V gene's germline CDR1 is SGHRS and CDR2 YFSETQ. Trimming took off 0 bases at V and 1 base at J, with 7 bases between the two ends. The CDR3 covers 15 residues.

This specimen consisted of PBMCs, obtained at surgery. The V gene is TRBV5-1, the J gene TRBJ2-2; D call uncertain. The origin of this receptor is a female donor with early-stage non-small cell lung cancer. The CDR3: CASSLVAGNTGELFF. Here the CDR3 DNA reads TGCGCCAGCAGCTTGGTTGCAGGGAACACCGGGGAGCTGTTTTTT.